Below are 26 T cell receptor beta chains sequenced from a single sample in a study of T-cell reconstitution after alpha-beta-depleted transplantation in children. Unique molecular identifiers tagged the TCRbeta library. In TCRdb, the PCR reads were re-called with MiXCR into one record per CDR3 protein. This sample carries roughly 350,000 distinct CDR3 sequences, around 16% of them seen once, and the ten largest clones take roughly 41%. The sample consisted of PBMCs, mostly from graft donor cells, taken 360 days after TCRalphabeta/CD19-depleted stem cell transplant. The receptor set was obtained from a male patient aged 2 to 9 who had a stem cell transplant for acute lymphoblastic leukemia, so the T cells may come from the graft donor.

This clonotype has more than one count but fewer than ten. The V gene is TRBV7-3, the J gene TRBJ2-1; 10 positions agree with TRBD2. Germline trimming cut 5 bases from V and 0 bases from J; bases unmatched to any gene: 4. The CDR3 contains 16 residues. Per the germline V gene, CDR1 is SGHTA and CDR2 is FQGTGA. The CDR3 nucleotides are TGTGCCAGCAGCCTAGCGGGAGTACCCTCCTACAATGAGCAGTTCTTC. It is translated as CASSLAGVPSYNEQFF.

This clonotype was observed a few times. The chain uses TRBV5-5 and TRBJ2-3; the match to TRBD2 covers 8 bases. Germline loops: CDR1 SGHKS, CDR2 YYEKEE (reference sequence). This CDR3 has 17 amino acids. With 2 bases clipped from V and 0 bases from J, the junction kept 8 bases outside the gene matches. The CDR3 spells CASSLSREGLSTDTQYF. The CDR3 nucleotides are TGTGCCAGCAGCTTAAGTCGGGAGGGCCTGAGCACAGATACGCAGTATTTT.

V and J are TRBV24-1 and TRBJ2-1, with a possible D match to TRBD1 (5 bases). The CDR3 extends over 13 amino acids. The ends were cut back, 2 bases at V and 7 bases at J, with 8 bases in the middle. The germline V gene encodes CDR1 KGHDR and CDR2 SFDVKD. CDR3 nucleotide sequence: TGTGCCACCAGTGATTGGTCAGGGAATGAGCAGTTCTTC. This codes for CATSDWSGNEQFF.

There are a few counts of this clonotype. The rearrangement links TRBV4-2 to TRBJ1-1; D is possibly TRBD1 (6 bases). This CDR3 has 15 amino acids. V lost 0 bases and J lost 4, with 12 bases in between. Germline V lookup: CDR1 LGHNA, CDR2 YNFKEQ. CDR3 residues: CASSQEPRGGTEAFF. CDR3 nucleotides: TGTGCCAGCAGCCAAGAACCCAGGGGTGGCACTGAAGCTTTCTTT.

This clonotype was seen repeatedly, ten times or more. V usage is TRBV7-2 and J usage is TRBJ1-6; no reliable D call. CDR1 and CDR2 from the germline V gene are SGHTA and FQGNSA. Deletions cut 1 base from V and 9 bases from J, with 10 bases between. The CDR3 runs 14 residues. CDR3 DNA sequence: TGTGCCAGCAGCTTAGTGGGGAAAGGTTCACCCCTCCACTTT. The encoded protein is CASSLVGKGSPLHF.

In its sample, this clonotype was seen a few times. The chain joins TRBV4-3 to TRBJ1-4; D perhaps matches TRBD1 (5 bases). The CDR3 consists of 16 residues. Per the germline V gene, CDR1 is LGHNA and CDR2 is YSLEER. Trimming removed 1 base at V and 8 bases at J, with 17 bases between. The DNA for the CDR3 is TGCGCCAGCAGCCAAGCAGGACATCAAGTAGGCGAAAAACTGTTTTTT. Its protein product is CASSQAGHQVGEKLFF.

V and J are TRBV5-4 and TRBJ1-1; 10 nucleotides align to TRBD1. Germline values: CDR1 SGHNT, CDR2 YYREEE (reference sequence). The CDR3 has 14 residues. The trim removed 4 bases at V and 8 bases at J, leaving 8 bases unmatched. CDR3 DNA sequence: TGTGCCAGCAGCGTGGGACAGGGGCGAGACGAAGCTTTCTTT. It is translated as CASSVGQGRDEAFF. The variable domain in full, completed from reference TRBV5-4 and TRBJ1-1, reads ETGVTQSPTHLIKTRGQQVTLRCSSQSGHNTVSWYQQALGQGPQFIFQYYREEENGRGNFPPRFSGLQFPNYSSELNVNALELDDSALYLCASSVGQGRDEAFFGQGTRLTVV.

This sequence joins TRBV10-3 and TRBJ2-7, with D perhaps matching TRBD1 (6 bases). V lost 4 bases and J 2 bases, leaving 21 bases between the germline ends. In germline, CDR1 is ENHRY, CDR2 SYGVKD. The CDR3 extends over 17 amino acids. Written as DNA, the CDR3 is TGTGCCATCAGTGGCCCCACAGGGCCTACTAATACCTACGAGCAGTACTTC. Residues: CAISGPTGPTNTYEQYF.

The sample holds a few counts of this clonotype. The genes are TRBV12-3 or TRBV12-4 and TRBJ2-1; 7 bases agree with TRBD2. J gave up 7 bases and V 8 bases, and 14 bases lay outside the gene matches. The CDR3 length is 15 residues. The CDR3 spells CASSPLTGGLNEQFF. The CDR3 nucleotides are TGTGCCAGCTCACCTCTGACGGGAGGTCTAAATGAGCAGTTCTTC.

This clonotype was observed a few times. In nucleotides, the CDR3 is TGTGCCACCAGCAGTTACGGGACTAGCGGAAGAACAGATACGCAGTATTTT. This gives the protein CATSSYGTSGRTDTQYF. The gene calls are TRBV15 and TRBJ2-3; 11 bases fit TRBD2. Trimming took 3 bases from V and 3 from J; bases not matched to a gene: 8. CDR1 is LNHNV and CDR2 is YYDKDF in the germline V gene (reference sequence). The CDR3 has 17 amino acids. Supplemented by reference TRBV15 and TRBJ2-3, the full variable domain reads DAMVIQNPRYQVTQFGKPVTLSCSQTLNHNVMYWYQQKSSQAPKLLFHYYDKDFNNEADTPDNFQSRRPNTSFCFLDIRSPGLGDTAMYLCATSSYGTSGRTDTQYFGPGTRLTVL.

This clonotype came up a few times. This chain uses TRBV14 with TRBJ2-6; D uncertain. With 5 bases removed from V and 2 bases from J, the gap between germline ends came to 10 bases. CDR3 length equals 15 residues. The germline CDR1 and CDR2 sequences are SGHDN and FVKESK. CDR3 nucleotide sequence: TGTGCCAGCAGCGGGGATAGAGCTGGGGCCAACGTCCTGACTTTC. It specifies CASSGDRAGANVLTF. The whole variable domain, filled in from reference TRBV14 and TRBJ2-6, reads EAGVTQFPSHSVIEKGQTVTLRCDPISGHDNLYWYRRVMGKEIKFLLHFVKESKQDESGMPNNRFLAERTGGTYSTLKVQPAELEDSGVYFCASSGDRAGANVLTFGAGSRLTVL.

The CDR3 loop reads CASSQDTDRGPMNTEAFF. DNA for the CDR3: TGCGCCAGCAGCCAAGATACGGACAGGGGGCCCATGAACACTGAAGCTTTCTTT. V usage is TRBV4-3 and J usage is TRBJ1-1, with 11 bases identical to TRBD1. The CDR3 is 18 residues long. Per the germline V gene, CDR1 is LGHNA and CDR2 is YSLEER. V gave up 0 bases and J gave up 0 bases; unmatched junction bases: 6.

This clonotype was seen many times. J is TRBJ2-1 and V is TRBV6-2 or TRBV6-3; D may be TRBD1 (6 bases). Looked up from germline, CDR1 is MNHEY and CDR2 is SVGEGT. The CDR3 covers 12 residues. V was pared by 2 bases and J by 10 bases, with 9 bases between. CDR3 DNA sequence: TGTGCCAGCAGTTACGAAGGACAGGAGCAGTTCTTC. Amino acids: CASSYEGQEQFF.

The sample holds many counts of this clonotype. This chain joins TRBV4-1 and TRBJ2-2; 11 positions match TRBD2. The junction had 10 bases not matched to a gene; V was cut back by 0 bases and J by 7 bases. This CDR3 has 18 residues. In germline, CDR1 is MGHRA, CDR2 YSYEKL. For the CDR3, the DNA is TGCGCCAGCAGCCAAGAGCGAACTAGCGGGAGTTTTATCGGGGAGCTGTTTTTT. Its translation: CASSQERTSGSFIGELFF.

The V gene is TRBV9, the J gene TRBJ2-1; D uncertain. V was cut by 0 bases and J by 7 bases, with 20 bases left in between. The CDR3 is made up of 17 amino acids. The V gene's germline CDR1 is SGDLS and CDR2 YYNGEE. CDR3 DNA sequence: TGTGCCAGCAGCGTAGGGCCCTTTGGGGTTGGGTGGAATGAGCAGTTCTTC. Protein sequence: CASSVGPFGVGWNEQFF.

This clonotype was counted only a few times. The chain links TRBV4-1 to TRBJ1-4; no definite D call. The germline V gene encodes CDR1 MGHRA and CDR2 YSYEKL. V gave up 1 base and J gave up 4 bases, with 13 bases separating them. There are 16 residues in the CDR3. CDR3 DNA: TGCGCCAGCAGCCAAGTTCGGGGTGGGCTTAATGAAAAACTGTTTTTT. It is translated as CASSQVRGGLNEKLFF.

This clonotype was seen more than once but under ten times. This chain joins TRBV9 and TRBJ2-7, with D perhaps matching TRBD1 or TRBD2 (5 bases each). Trimming shortened V by 3 bases and J by 0 bases, and 10 bases separated the two germline ends. Per the germline V gene, CDR1 is SGDLS and CDR2 is YYNGEE. CDR3 length: 14 amino acids. CDR3: CASSAGPFSYEQYF. CDR3 sequence (DNA): TGTGCCAGCAGCGCGGGACCGTTCTCCTACGAGCAGTACTTC. The full variable domain, its missing parts supplied by reference TRBV9 and TRBJ2-7, is DSGVTQTPKHLITATGQRVTLRCSPRSGDLSVYWYQQSLDQGLQFLIQYYNGEERAKGNILERFSAQQFPDLHSELNLSSLELGDSALYFCASSAGPFSYEQYFGPGTRLTVT.

This clonotype was observed at least ten times. This chain uses TRBV5-1 with TRBJ2-3; 12 bases are shared with TRBD2. The V segment lost 5 bases and the J segment 4 bases; nucleotides outside the gene matches: 5. From germline, CDR1 is SGHRS and CDR2 YFSETQ. The CDR3 has 15 residues. This chain's CDR3 is CASSSLAGGADTQYF. The CDR3 bases are TGCGCCAGCAGTTCACTAGCGGGAGGCGCAGATACGCAGTATTTT.

V and J are TRBV6-5 and TRBJ2-1, with 11 bases identical to TRBD2. Germline CDR1 reads MNHEY; CDR2 reads SVGAGI. The CDR3 sequence is 14 residues long. After removal of 8 bases from V and 9 bases from J, the junction contained 9 bases not matched to a gene. CDR3 region: CASLRLAGWGEQFF. DNA for the CDR3: TGTGCCAGCCTGAGACTAGCGGGATGGGGTGAGCAGTTCTTC.

There are a few counts of this clonotype. This chain links TRBV20-1 with TRBJ2-7; the match to TRBD2 covers 9 bases. This CDR3 spans 13 amino acids. With V trimmed by 5 bases and J by 2 bases, 4 bases remained unmatched. Germline V lookup: CDR1 DFQATT, CDR2 SNEGSKA (reference sequence). The CDR3 here is CSAWAGGPYEQYF. For the CDR3, the DNA is TGCAGTGCTTGGGCGGGAGGGCCCTACGAGCAGTACTTC.

The chain joins TRBV30 to TRBJ2-3; no clear D gene. Germline assignment: CDR1 GTSNPN and CDR2 SVGIG (reference sequence). This CDR3 region has 14 residues. V was pared by 3 bases and J by 4 bases, with 14 bases between. The CDR3 DNA reads TGTGCCTGGAGCGAGCTAGGTGTGGCAGATACGCAGTATTTT. This codes for CAWSELGVADTQYF.

Ten or more counts support this clonotype. J is TRBJ2-7 and V is TRBV2, with D perhaps assigned TRBD1 or TRBD2 (5 bases each). This CDR3 comprises 15 residues. Trimming removed 6 bases at V and 2 bases at J, with 17 bases between. Germline V CDR1 and CDR2: SNHLY, FYNNEI. The CDR3 DNA is TGTGCCAGCAGCTCCGGGACCACCGCCCCCTACGAGCAGTACTTC. Its translation is CASSSGTTAPYEQYF.

The CDR3 reads CASSQAEGVEETQYF. CDR3 DNA: TGTGCCAGCAGCCAAGCGGAGGGAGTGGAAGAGACCCAGTACTTC. The genes are TRBV4-2 and TRBJ2-5; tentative D call: TRBD2 (6 bases). The V and J ends lost 1 base and 3 bases respectively, with 12 bases between them. CDR3 length equals 15 residues. Germline V gene data show CDR1 as LGHNA and CDR2 as YNFKEQ.

This clonotype was counted between two and nine times. The gene calls are TRBV24-1 and TRBJ1-2; TRBD1 aligns across 8 bases. From germline, CDR1 is KGHDR and CDR2 SFDVKD. This CDR3 region has 15 residues. Trimming cost V 4 bases and J 5 bases; bases outside gene matches: 8. CDR3 bases: TGTGCCACCAGTGACCCCGACAGGGGCCGGTATGGCTACACCTTC. Translation: CATSDPDRGRYGYTF.

The chain carries TRBV28 and TRBJ2-1; TRBD2 matches 8 bases. CDR3 length: 16 residues. V was pared by 6 bases and J by 8 bases, with 15 bases of the junction left unmatched. Per germline, CDR1 MDHEN and CDR2 SYDVKM. CDR3 in amino acids: CASSSRRGSGGDEQFF. The CDR3 nucleotides are TGTGCCAGCAGCTCTCGACGCGGGAGCGGGGGAGATGAGCAGTTCTTC.

This clonotype was seen more than once but under ten times. The chain couples TRBV20-1 to TRBJ2-5, with D uncertain. Trimming removed 3 bases from V and 8 bases from J, with 10 bases in between. Germline assignment: CDR1 DFQATT and CDR2 SNEGSKA (reference sequence). The CDR3 consists of 11 residues. Written as DNA, the CDR3 is TGCAGTGCTAGTAAGGCGACTACCCAGTACTTC. This gives the protein CSASKATTQYF.